The clone carrying this T cell receptor beta chain has more than one count but fewer than ten. In terms of age and location, participants ranged from roughly 18 to 95 years and lived in approximately 26 US areas. Participants were placed into cohorts based on the clinical history they reported. A COVID-19 case was met by exposed participants within 2 weeks before study entry. The method was immunoSEQ multiplex PCR; TCRdb's version includes in-frame clones alone and lacks a portion of them. The sample lists a few hundred thousand clones, 90% occurring once. The source of the sample is a study of blood T cell repertoires in COVID-19. Study as a whole: PBMCs, B-cell-depleted T cells, or T cells provided the cDNA or gDNA that made up the material.

The germline V gene has CDR1 SGHNT and CDR2 YENEEA. The CDR3 is made up of 14 amino acids. Trimming cost V 1 base and J 0 bases, with 7 bases left between them. The TCR sequence derives from a man aged 30-40 years who had been exposed to COVID-19. The chain couples TRBV11-3 to TRBJ2-7, with no clear D. Sequenced: PBMCs or T cells enriched from blood (not recorded which). Here the CDR3 reads CASSLGQNSYEQYF. The CDR3 DNA sequence: TGTGCCAGCAGCTTAGGTCAGAACTCCTACGAGCAGTACTTC.